The 27 T cell receptor beta chains below all came from one sample that was sequenced in a study of blood T cell repertoires in COVID-19. Some clones are missing from TCRdb's copy, which holds only in-frame ones; the method was immunoSEQ multiplex PCR. The repertoire holds 200,000 to 250,000 clones, with approximately 90% as singletons. Material for sequencing was peripheral blood. Source of these receptors: a man in his 60s with COVID-19, enrolled during active disease.

This clone was found a few times. The V gene is TRBV19, the J gene TRBJ1-2, with TRBD1 identical over 10 bases. The germline CDR1 and CDR2 sequences are LNHDA and SQIVND (reference sequence). This CDR3 is 16 amino acids long. The J segment lost 5 bases and the V segment lost 6 bases, leaving 12 bases of the junction unmatched. The CDR3 here is CASSTGTGAVGYGYTF. DNA of the CDR3: TGTGCCAGTAGCACCGGGACAGGGGCTGTAGGGTATGGCTACACCTTC.

The genes are TRBV3-1 (or the pseudogene TRBV3-2) and TRBJ2-3; possibly TRBD2 for D (6 bases). Germline values: CDR1 LGHDT, CDR2 YNNKEL (reference sequence). The CDR3 totals 17 residues. Trimming shortened V by 7 bases and J by 2 bases, and 22 bases separated the two germline ends. The CDR3 coding sequence is TGTGCCAGCACCCCCAAGAAAGAGGGAGGCCCCACAGATACGCAGTATTTT. As protein: CASTPKKEGGPTDTQYF.

The V call is TRBV7-9, the J call TRBJ2-7; the D gene is possibly TRBD1 (6 bases). Germline assignment: CDR1 SEHNR and CDR2 FQNEAQ (reference sequence). With 5 bases removed from V and 6 bases from J, the gap between germline ends came to 14 bases. The CDR3 contains 13 residues. The CDR3 region has the DNA TGTGCCAGCAGCGTACAGGGTCAAGGCGAGCAGTACTTC. It is translated as CASSVQGQGEQYF.

The chain is built from TRBV21-1 and TRBJ1-1; the table assigns TRBD1, which was not confirmed against the DNA. TRBV21-1 is labeled a pseudogene. The CDR3 totals 10 residues. The CDR3 DNA sequence: TGTGCCAGCATCCAGGGGGAAGCTTTCTTT. Translated, it gives CASIQGEAFF.

The chain links TRBV9 to TRBJ2-5, with 12 bases identical to TRBD2. Per the germline V gene, CDR1 is SGDLS and CDR2 is YYNGEE. The CDR3 is 17 residues long. V lost 0 bases, J lost 5 bases, and 8 bases stayed unmatched. This CDR3 is CASSVGGLAGGSETQYF. The CDR3 region has the DNA TGTGCCAGCAGCGTAGGAGGTCTAGCGGGGGGGTCGGAGACCCAGTACTTC.

This chain uses TRBV6-2 or TRBV6-3 with TRBJ2-7, with D possibly matching TRBD2 (6 bases). The CDR3 has 15 amino acids. V lost 5 bases and J lost 3, with 17 bases in between. Germline CDR1 and CDR2: MNHEY and SVGEGT. The CDR3 sequence: CASSDPTTRDYEQYF. Here the CDR3 DNA reads TGTGCCAGCAGTGATCCGACGACGCGGGACTACGAGCAGTACTTC.

This clone occurred once. The chain combines TRBV6-2 or TRBV6-3 with TRBJ2-6, with 9 bases aligning to TRBD1. This CDR3 is 18 amino acids long. Germline trimming cut 2 bases from V and 0 bases from J; bases unmatched to any gene: 5. Per the germline V gene, CDR1 is MNHEY and CDR2 is SVGEGT. CDR3 in DNA: TGTGCCAGCAGTTACGGGGGACAGGGACACTCTGGGGCCAACGTCCTGACTTTC. This sequence encodes CASSYGGQGHSGANVLTF.

The V and J genes are TRBV5-8 and TRBJ2-2; D uncertain. V was shortened by 3 bases and J by 5 bases, with 8 bases between the two germline ends. CDR3 length: 13 amino acids. From germline, CDR1 is SGHTS and CDR2 YDEGEE. The CDR3 DNA reads as TGTGCCAGCAGCTCCGCGTTGACCGGGGAGCTGTTTTTT. Protein sequence: CASSSALTGELFF.

The CDR3 loop reads CASGRGDEKLFF. DNA of the CDR3: TGTGCCAGCGGCAGGGGAGACGAAAAACTGTTTTTT. The chain recombines TRBV28 with TRBJ1-4; D may be TRBD1 (6 bases). In germline, CDR1 is MDHEN, CDR2 SYDVKM. CDR3 length: 12 residues. Trimming removed 8 bases from V and 8 bases from J, with 12 bases in between.

V and J are TRBV24-1 and TRBJ2-1, with 14 bases matching TRBD2. There are 19 residues in the CDR3. V lost 5 bases to trimming and J lost 2 bases; unmatched junction nucleotides: 10. Germline V gene lookup returns CDR1 KGHDR and CDR2 SFDVKD. CDR3 coding DNA: TGTGCCACCAGTGGCCGGACTAGCGGGGGGCTTTACACCTACAATGAGCAGTTCTTC. This sequence encodes CATSGRTSGGLYTYNEQFF.

The J gene is TRBJ1-2, the V gene TRBV7-2; D gene ambiguous. Germline values: CDR1 SGHTA, CDR2 FQGNSA. The CDR3 extends over 14 amino acids. V was cut by 7 bases and J by 4 bases, with 16 bases left in between. The CDR3 loop is CASTDKRAVYGYTF. DNA of the CDR3: TGTGCCAGCACAGACAAGAGGGCAGTCTATGGCTACACCTTC.

The chain employs TRBV7-3 and TRBJ2-1; TRBD2 aligns across 8 bases. CDR3 length: 16 amino acids. V lost 1 base to trimming and J lost 6 bases; unmatched junction nucleotides: 8. Germline assignment: CDR1 SGHTA and CDR2 FQGTGA. CDR3 sequence: CASSLMGLAGFNEQFF. In DNA, the CDR3 is TGTGCCAGCAGCTTAATGGGGCTAGCGGGTTTCAATGAGCAGTTCTTC.

V and J are TRBV6-5 and TRBJ2-1; D might be TRBD2 (6 bases). The CDR3 has 15 amino acids. Trimming stripped 2 bases from V and 5 bases from J, with 13 bases between. CDR1 is MNHEY, CDR2 SVGAGI, per germline. This chain's CDR3 is CASSYGGAPNNEQFF. Here the CDR3 DNA reads TGTGCCAGCAGTTACGGCGGGGCGCCTAACAATGAGCAGTTCTTC.

CDR3 sequence: CAWSLTSSVALEQFF. CDR3 coding DNA: TGTGCCTGGAGTTTAACTAGCTCAGTTGCTCTTGAGCAGTTCTTC. The chain is built from TRBV30 and TRBJ2-1, with D perhaps matching TRBD2 (6 bases). Germline CDR1 is GTSNPN and CDR2 is SVGIG (reference sequence). The CDR3 runs 15 residues. Trimming removed 2 bases from V and 9 bases from J, with 20 bases in between. Filled out from reference TRBV30 and TRBJ2-1, the complete variable domain reads SQTIHQWPATLVQPVGSPLSLECTVEGTSNPNLYWYRQAAGRGLQLLFYSVGIGQISSEVPQNLSASRPQDRQFILSSKKLLLSDSGFYLCAWSLTSSVALEQFFGPGTRLTVL.

The gene calls are TRBV28 and TRBJ2-7; TRBD2 matches 9 bases. Trimming at V came to 5 bases and at J to 4 bases, leaving 12 bases not matched to a gene. The CDR3 is 16 residues long. Germline loops: CDR1 MDHEN, CDR2 SYDVKM. The CDR3 bases are TGTGCCAGCAGTCCCGACCTGGGACTAGCCAAATACGAGCAGTACTTC. Translated, it gives CASSPDLGLAKYEQYF.

V usage is TRBV6-5 and J usage is TRBJ1-2; 11 nucleotides line up with TRBD1. J was trimmed by 4 bases and V by 2 bases; bases with no gene match: 3. Germline V gives CDR1 MNHEY, CDR2 SVGAGI. The CDR3 has 15 amino acids. Here the CDR3 DNA reads TGTGCCAGCAGTTACGAGGGACAGGGGGTCTATGGCTACACCTTC. Translating it yields CASSYEGQGVYGYTF.

The chain employs TRBV18 and TRBJ1-1; perhaps TRBD1 as D (5 bases). Germline V lookup: CDR1 KGHSH, CDR2 LQKENI. V shed 5 bases and J shed 2 bases, with 12 bases lying between them. The CDR3 covers 14 residues. The chain's CDR3 is CASSGGTVNTEAFF. The CDR3 bases are TGTGCCAGCTCAGGGGGGACGGTAAACACTGAAGCTTTCTTT.

This clone has a single count. J is TRBJ1-5 and V is TRBV30; D ambiguous. In germline, CDR1 is GTSNPN, CDR2 SVGIG (reference sequence). The CDR3 contains 14 residues. The V gene lost 1 base and the J gene lost 2 bases, with 9 bases spanning the gap. The DNA of the CDR3 is TGTGCCTGGAGTGACTTCGGTGGCAATCAGCCCCAGCATTTT. Translating it yields CAWSDFGGNQPQHF. The variable domain in full, completed from reference TRBV30 and TRBJ1-5, reads SQTIHQWPATLVQPVGSPLSLECTVEGTSNPNLYWYRQAAGRGLQLLFYSVGIGQISSEVPQNLSASRPQDRQFILSSKKLLLSDSGFYLCAWSDFGGNQPQHFGDGTRLSIL.

J is TRBJ2-3 and V is TRBV6-1, with 10 bases that match TRBD1. Germline assignment: CDR1 MNHNS and CDR2 SASEGT. This CDR3 comprises 18 residues. The ends lost 4 bases at V and 0 bases at J; junction bases unmatched: 10. The DNA of the CDR3 is TGTGCCAGCAGTGGCAGACAGGGGGCCGTTCGAAGCACAGATACGCAGTATTTT. Its translation is CASSGRQGAVRSTDTQYF.

This clone was recorded a few times. The rearrangement uses TRBV7-2 and TRBJ2-2, with TRBD2 identical over 11 bases. This CDR3 is built from 17 residues. With V trimmed by 4 bases and J by 6 bases, 10 bases remained unmatched. Germline loops: CDR1 SGHTA, CDR2 FQGNSA. This chain's CDR3 is CASSSLAGGLQPGELFF. The CDR3 DNA sequence: TGTGCCAGCAGCTCGCTAGCGGGAGGATTACAACCCGGGGAGCTGTTTTTT.

The gene calls are TRBV11-2 and TRBJ1-2, with D maybe TRBD1 (5 bases). Germline values: CDR1 SGHAT, CDR2 FQNNGV. The CDR3 is 14 residues long. V was clipped by 6 bases and J by 2 bases, with 13 bases between them. CDR3 residues: CASRGEGYNYGYTF. In DNA, the CDR3 is TGTGCCAGCAGGGGGGAGGGTTACAACTATGGCTACACCTTC.

This sequence joins TRBV9 and TRBJ2-3, with 9 bases matching TRBD2. This CDR3 is 16 amino acids long. Germline CDR1 is SGDLS and CDR2 is YYNGEE. The V segment lost 0 bases and the J segment 0 bases; nucleotides outside the gene matches: 2. This CDR3 is CASSVVGLASTDTQYF. The CDR3 coding sequence is TGTGCCAGCAGCGTAGTAGGACTAGCGAGCACAGATACGCAGTATTTT.

This chain joins TRBV29-1 and TRBJ2-2; a possible D gene is TRBD2 (6 bases). The CDR3 totals 14 residues. Trimming shortened V by 6 bases and J by 2 bases, and 13 bases separated the two germline ends. Germline V gene sequence: CDR1 SQVTM, CDR2 ANQGSEA. This chain's CDR3 is CSVGDGLNTGELFF. The CDR3 DNA follows: TGCAGCGTGGGGGACGGACTAAACACCGGGGAGCTGTTTTTT.

The CDR3 spells CASSYSAGSYEQYF. The CDR3 DNA follows: TGTGCCAGCAGTTACTCTGCAGGGTCCTACGAGCAGTACTTC. The V and J genes are TRBV6-2 or TRBV6-3 and TRBJ2-7; TRBD1 might be the D (5 bases). V was cut by 0 bases and J by 1 base, with 7 bases left in between. The germline V gene has CDR1 MNHEY and CDR2 SVGEGT. The length of the CDR3 is 14 residues.

This chain uses TRBV10-3 with TRBJ2-7; D remains unclear. CDR1 is ENHRY, CDR2 SYGVKD, per germline. V lost 2 bases, J lost 3 bases, and 11 bases lay in between. This CDR3 comprises 14 residues. The CDR3 DNA is TGTGCCATCAGTGAGGCACCAGGCCTCTACGAGCAGTACTTC. The encoded protein is CAISEAPGLYEQYF.

This clone was seen a handful of times. The V gene is TRBV7-9, the J gene TRBJ1-2; 12 bases are a match to TRBD1. CDR3 length: 16 residues. V dropped 1 base and J dropped 4; count of bases not matched to a gene: 4. Germline V gives CDR1 SEHNR, CDR2 FQNEAQ (reference sequence). CDR3 amino acids: CASSLGGTGGGYGYTF. In DNA, the CDR3 is TGTGCCAGCAGCTTAGGAGGGACAGGGGGCGGCTATGGCTACACCTTC.

This chain links TRBV6-6 with TRBJ2-3; 8 nucleotides line up with TRBD1. J gave up 4 bases and V 3 bases, and 6 bases lay outside the gene matches. The CDR3 is made up of 15 amino acids. CDR1 and CDR2 (germline): MNHNY, SVGAGI (reference sequence). The chain's CDR3 is CASSYADRGADTQYF. The CDR3 region has the DNA TGTGCCAGCAGTTATGCTGACAGGGGTGCAGATACGCAGTATTTT.